The 17 T cell receptor beta chains presented below share a single source sample, sequenced in a study of post-analysis software for immune sequencing data. Findings and limits, study-wide: With TRBV5-6, TRBV5-1 and TRBV20-1 included, a handful of TRBV segments were more frequent in patients than in controls.

Unique molecular identifiers tagged the TCR beta cDNA libraries. TCRdb processed the PCR reads anew with MiXCR; each CDR3 protein has one entry. The sample contains about 460,000 distinct CDR3 sequences, under 55% of which appear only once. No antigen has been identified for these receptors. The sequencing sample was made of blood. These receptors came from a girl between 10 and 17 years old with multiple sclerosis.

This chain links TRBV4-3 with TRBJ1-6; maybe TRBD1 (5 bases). The V gene lost 1 base and the J gene lost 10 bases, with 17 bases spanning the gap. The CDR3 runs 16 residues. From germline, CDR1 is LGHNA and CDR2 YSLEER. CDR3 in DNA: TGCGCCAGCAGCCAAGGCTCCCAGGGATTAGGGTCACCCCTCCACTTT. It yields the protein CASSQGSQGLGSPLHF.

This clonotype was picked up a small number of times. The V call is TRBV5-5, the J call TRBJ2-7; TRBD1 aligns across 7 bases. CDR1 and CDR2 from the germline V gene are SGHKS and YYEKEE (reference sequence). Trimming took 3 bases from V and 2 from J; bases not matched to a gene: 8. The CDR3 sequence is 15 residues long. The CDR3 bases are TGTGCCAGCAGCTCCTCGGGGACAGAAGCCTACGAGCAGTACTTC. Protein product: CASSSSGTEAYEQYF.

This clonotype was recorded only once. The genes are TRBV20-1 and TRBJ2-1; a weak D match, TRBD1 (6 bases). Germline V gene data show CDR1 as DFQATT and CDR2 as SNEGSKA (reference sequence). The CDR3 consists of 15 residues. With 6 bases removed from V and 0 bases from J, the gap between germline ends came to 15 bases. The CDR3 bases are TGCAGTGCGGGAGACAGGTTGTCCTCCTACAATGAGCAGTTCTTC. As protein: CSAGDRLSSYNEQFF.

This clonotype was seen a handful of times. The V call is TRBV7-3, the J call TRBJ2-2; D uncertain. The CDR3 runs to 15 residues. Trimming removed 5 bases at V and 1 base at J, with 11 bases between. Germline CDR1 reads SGHTA; CDR2 reads FQGTGA. The CDR3 here is CASSPLSVNTGELFF. In nucleotides, the CDR3 is TGTGCCAGCAGCCCCCTCAGCGTGAACACCGGGGAGCTGTTTTTT.

In this sample, this clonotype turned up a few times. The chain combines TRBV7-3 with TRBJ2-7; weak D call: TRBD1 (5 bases). CDR1 is SGHTA and CDR2 is FQGTGA in the germline V gene. The V end was cut by 3 bases, the J end by 0 bases, with 9 bases between. The CDR3 loop spans 14 amino acids. The DNA of the CDR3 is TGTGCCAGCAGCTTGAAGACAGACTCCTACGAGCAGTACTTC. Translated, it gives CASSLKTDSYEQYF. Full variable domain (remainder filled in from reference TRBV7-3 and TRBJ2-7): GAGVSQTPSNKVTEKGKYVELRCDPISGHTALYWYRQSLGQGPEFLIYFQGTGAADDSGLPNDRFFAVRPEGSVSTLKIQRTERGDSAVYLCASSLKTDSYEQYFGPGTRLTVT.

The chain carries TRBV28 and TRBJ2-7; TRBD1 is a possible D gene (6 bases). The end of the DNA is better explained by TRBJ2-5, so the J call may be wrong. This CDR3 contains 16 residues. Germline V gene sequence: CDR1 MDHEN, CDR2 SYDVKM. The CDR3 bases are TGTGCCAGCAGTTTACCAATCAGGGGTCGCGAGGAGACCCAGTACTTC. This translates into CASSLPIRGREETQYF.

This chain uses TRBV4-1 with TRBJ2-1, with 8 bases that match TRBD1. Germline V gene data show CDR1 as MGHRA and CDR2 as YSYEKL. The CDR3 is 17 residues long. The J segment lost 8 bases and the V segment lost 5 bases, leaving 17 bases of the junction unmatched. The CDR3 nucleotides read TGCGCCAGCAGCGAAAGGGTTCCAGGACAGGGTAGAGATGAGCAGTTCTTC. It specifies CASSERVPGQGRDEQFF.

The sample holds one count of this clonotype. This chain uses TRBV7-6 with TRBJ2-7; the match to TRBD2 covers 8 bases. The ends lost 1 base at V and 4 bases at J; junction bases unmatched: 9. CDR3 length: 16 amino acids. The germline V gene has CDR1 SGHVS and CDR2 FNYEAQ. CDR3 in DNA: TGTGCCAGCAGCTTAGAGTCTAGCGGGCGGGGTTACGAGCAGTACTTC. This codes for CASSLESSGRGYEQYF.

This clonotype was counted a few times. The rearrangement links TRBV28 to TRBJ2-7; D assignment may be TRBD1 or TRBD2 (5 bases each). This CDR3 is 16 amino acids long. Trimming shortened V by 5 bases and J by 2 bases, and 19 bases separated the two germline ends. Germline V gene lookup returns CDR1 MDHEN and CDR2 SYDVKM. CDR3 bases: TGTGCCAGCAGTCCTACCTCCGGGACCCCAGCCTACGAGCAGTACTTC. Its protein is CASSPTSGTPAYEQYF.

This chain connects TRBV28 to TRBJ2-4; a possible D gene is TRBD1 (7 bases). Germline CDR1 reads MDHEN; CDR2 reads SYDVKM. The CDR3 runs 16 residues. Deletions cut 5 bases from V and 1 base from J, with 15 bases between. The CDR3 is CASSLLTGRAKNIQYF. CDR3 nucleotide sequence: TGTGCCAGCAGTCTACTGACAGGGAGGGCCAAAAACATTCAGTACTTC.

The chain carries TRBV9 and TRBJ2-1; possible D gene TRBD2, 6 bases. CDR3 size: 15 residues. Germline values: CDR1 SGDLS, CDR2 YYNGEE. The V end was cut by 0 bases, the J end by 3 bases, with 10 bases between. The CDR3 DNA sequence: TGTGCCAGCAGCGTAGAGAGACTAGGCTACAATGAGCAGTTCTTC. Encoded protein: CASSVERLGYNEQFF.

This clonotype came up a few times. This chain joins TRBV12-3 or TRBV12-4 and TRBJ2-5; TRBD1 aligns across 9 bases. The V gene end was trimmed by 3 bases and the J gene end by 5 bases; junction bases not matched to a gene: 4. The CDR3 totals 14 residues. This CDR3 is CASSFTGGRETQYF. The CDR3 DNA is TGTGCCAGCAGTTTCACAGGGGGCCGGGAGACCCAGTACTTC.

This clonotype has more than one count but fewer than ten. This chain links TRBV5-1 with TRBJ2-5; weak D call: TRBD1 (5 bases). CDR3 length equals 13 residues. Trimming took 5 bases from V and 5 from J, leaving 13 bases between them. Germline CDR1 and CDR2: SGHRS and YFSETQ. CDR3 in DNA: TGCGCCAGCAGTGATGGGGCGCGGGAGACCCAGTACTTC. This gives the protein CASSDGARETQYF.

The V and J genes are TRBV7-2 and TRBJ2-4; 10 bases agree with TRBD2. V shed 5 bases, J shed 13 bases, and the junction held 17 bases outside the gene matches. Germline V gene sequence: CDR1 SGHTA, CDR2 FQGNSA. The CDR3 runs 16 residues. The CDR3 sequence is CASSLQTLAGVSEQYF. The CDR3 nucleotides read TGTGCCAGCAGCCTCCAAACTCTAGCGGGAGTGTCTGAGCAGTACTTC. The complete variable domain, with remaining parts taken from reference TRBV7-2 and TRBJ2-4, reads GAGVSQSPSNKVTEKGKDVELRCDPISGHTALYWYRQSLGQGLEFLIYFQGNSAPDKSGLPSDRFSAERTGGSVSTLTIQRTQQEDSAVYLCASSLQTLAGVSEQYFGAGTRLSVL.

The chain links TRBV12-3 or TRBV12-4 to TRBJ1-2; D is unclear. Trimming took off 3 bases at V and 1 base at J, with 9 bases between the two ends. This CDR3 has 14 amino acids. This CDR3 is CASSLYQINYGYTF. CDR3 DNA sequence: TGTGCCAGCAGTTTGTATCAAATTAACTATGGCTACACCTTC.

This clonotype was counted a single time. The rearrangement joins TRBV27 to TRBJ1-5, with TRBD1 as a possible D gene (6 bases). Between the trimmed V and J ends, which lost 5 bases and 5 bases, there was a span of 16 bases. CDR1 is MNHEY, CDR2 SMNVEV, per germline (reference sequence). The CDR3 loop spans 15 amino acids. CDR3 region: CASSLTGYRDQPQHF. Here the CDR3 DNA reads TGTGCCAGCAGTCTTACAGGGTATCGGGATCAGCCCCAGCATTTT.

This chain uses TRBV13 with TRBJ2-7; 7 positions match TRBD1. With 5 bases clipped from V and 1 base from J, the junction kept 8 bases outside the gene matches. The germline V gene has CDR1 PRHDT and CDR2 FYEKMQ (reference sequence). This CDR3 has 15 amino acids. As DNA, the CDR3 is TGTGCCAGCAGCCCGAGACAGGGACCTTCCTACGAGCAGTACTTC. Residues: CASSPRQGPSYEQYF.